The 26 T cell receptor beta chains below come from one sample, sequenced in a study of T-cell memory formation after mild COVID-19. TCRdb called the 5' RACE reads again in MiXCR, with one record for every CDR3 protein. The table shows around 400,000 distinct CDR3 sequences, with approximately 25% occurring only once. Material: PBMCs or a T cell subset sorted from them (not recorded which). The receptors were gathered from an adult woman who had mild COVID-19 (a few samples of this study predate the infection). Cell type and time point are not known.

This clonotype turned up a few times. This chain connects TRBV19 to TRBJ1-1, with D hard to call. The germline V gene has CDR1 LNHDA and CDR2 SQIVND (reference sequence). CDR3 length: 11 residues. Deletions cut 7 bases from V and 5 bases from J, with 8 bases between. This CDR3 reads CASTPGTEAFF. The CDR3 region has the DNA TGTGCCAGTACCCCTGGAACTGAAGCTTTCTTT.

Only a few counts were recorded for this clonotype. The V gene is TRBV7-9, the J gene TRBJ2-5; D gene unclear. Germline lookup yields CDR1 SEHNR and CDR2 FQNEAQ (reference sequence). CDR3 length: 15 residues. Trimming shortened V by 5 bases and J by 5 bases, and 18 bases separated the two germline ends. The CDR3 nucleotides are TGTGCCAGCAGCCCAACCGGGCTCGAAGGGGAGACCCAGTACTTC. It encodes CASSPTGLEGETQYF.

This clonotype came up many times. This sequence joins TRBV15 and TRBJ2-7, with a tentative D call TRBD2 (6 bases). Trimming removed 0 bases at V and 0 bases at J, with 18 bases between. The CDR3 length is 18 residues. CDR1 is LNHNV, CDR2 YYDKDF, per germline (reference sequence). CDR3 in DNA: TGTGCCACCAGCAGAGAAGGGAGCGGGCGGGACCTCTCCTACGAGCAGTACTTC. Amino acid sequence: CATSREGSGRDLSYEQYF.

The table lists this clonotype with a few counts. The rearrangement joins TRBV25-1 to TRBJ2-1; D gene unclear. V lost 6 bases and J 9 bases, leaving 9 bases between the germline ends. Germline V gene lookup returns CDR1 MGHDK and CDR2 SYGVNS. This CDR3 has 11 residues. The CDR3 DNA reads TGTGCCAGCAGGCAAGGAGTTGAGCAGTTCTTC. This sequence encodes CASRQGVEQFF.

Only a few counts were recorded for this clonotype. The genes are TRBV5-1 and TRBJ2-1; 8 nucleotides match TRBD2. The trim removed 0 bases at V and 7 bases at J, leaving 9 bases unmatched. The CDR3 has 16 amino acids. The V gene's germline CDR1 is SGHRS and CDR2 YFSETQ. CDR3 loop: CASSLGPSGRGNEQFF. CDR3 coding DNA: TGCGCCAGCAGCTTGGGACCCAGCGGGAGAGGGAATGAGCAGTTCTTC.

The rearrangement links TRBV29-1 to TRBJ2-7; tentatively, D is TRBD1 (5 bases). This CDR3 has 12 residues. Germline V gives CDR1 SQVTM, CDR2 ANQGSEA. Deletions cut 4 bases from V and 6 bases from J, with 13 bases between. CDR3 DNA: TGCAGCGTTGGTTACCAGGGTGGCGAGCAGTACTTC. This gives the protein CSVGYQGGEQYF.

The chain links TRBV2 to TRBJ2-1, with TRBD2 matching over 9 bases. CDR3 length: 15 residues. Germline V CDR1 and CDR2: SNHLY, FYNNEI. V lost 7 bases and J lost 9; bases outside the gene matches: 13. CDR3 DNA: TGTGCCAGCACTACGGGGGTAGCGGGAGTTGGTGAGCAGTTCTTC. This codes for CASTTGVAGVGEQFF.

This clonotype was recorded a few times. The V gene is TRBV9, the J gene TRBJ1-2; 12 bases align to TRBD1. V lost 4 bases to trimming and J lost 4 bases; unmatched junction nucleotides: 5. CDR1 and CDR2 (germline): SGDLS, YYNGEE. This CDR3 is built from 15 residues. The CDR3, as DNA: TGTGCCAGCAGCTCCCGGGACAGGGGGCCCTATGGCTACACCTTC. Translation: CASSSRDRGPYGYTF.

This clonotype has more than one count but fewer than ten. The V and J genes are TRBV29-1 and TRBJ2-4, with 7 bases aligning to TRBD1. The germline V gene encodes CDR1 SQVTM and CDR2 ANQGSEA. The V segment lost 7 bases and the J segment 9 bases; nucleotides outside the gene matches: 6. This CDR3 is built from 11 residues. The chain's CDR3 is CSAEQGSIQYF. In nucleotides, the CDR3 is TGCAGCGCCGAACAGGGGAGCATTCAGTACTTC.

This chain links TRBV7-9 with TRBJ2-7; D may be TRBD1 or TRBD2 (5 bases each). Deletions cut 1 base from V and 2 bases from J, with 12 bases between. Germline V lookup: CDR1 SEHNR, CDR2 FQNEAQ (reference sequence). The CDR3 is 15 amino acids. CDR3 sequence reads: CASSLGGLGAYEQYF. As DNA, the CDR3 is TGTGCCAGCAGCTTAGGGGGCCTGGGGGCCTACGAGCAGTACTTC.

The chain couples TRBV29-1 to TRBJ1-2; tentative D call: TRBD1 (5 bases). This CDR3 region has 14 residues. V dropped 0 bases and J dropped 4 bases, with 12 bases sitting between them. The germline CDR1 and CDR2 sequences are SQVTM and ANQGSEA. The DNA of the CDR3 is TGCAGCGTTGAAGATGCATCAGGGATCTATGGCTACACCTTC. Its protein is CSVEDASGIYGYTF.

The sample holds many counts of this clonotype. The chain is built from TRBV4-1 and TRBJ2-7, with TRBD2 as a possible D gene (5 bases). V was clipped by 0 bases and J by 0 bases, with 15 bases between them. The CDR3 sequence is 17 residues long. Germline-derived CDR1 and CDR2 are MGHRA and YSYEKL. CDR3 protein: CASSQDDQGSPSYEQYF. In DNA, the CDR3 is TGCGCCAGCAGCCAAGATGACCAAGGGAGCCCCTCCTACGAGCAGTACTTC.

V and J are TRBV12-3 or TRBV12-4 and TRBJ2-5; D remains unclear. Trimming left V 5 bases short and J 3 bases short, with 10 bases between. The CDR3 is 13 residues long. CDR3 amino acids: CASSLLVEETQYF. CDR3 coding DNA: TGTGCCAGCAGTCTACTCGTGGAAGAGACCCAGTACTTC.

V and J are TRBV20-1 and TRBJ1-1, with D hard to call. The V and J ends lost 0 bases and 0 bases respectively, with 11 bases between them. This CDR3 region has 15 residues. Germline V gene sequence: CDR1 DFQATT, CDR2 SNEGSKA (reference sequence). CDR3 nucleotide sequence: TGCAGTGCTAGAGATTTTAAAGGGCTGAACACTGAAGCTTTCTTT. Translating it yields CSARDFKGLNTEAFF.

The chain couples TRBV7-9 to TRBJ2-1; the D gene could be TRBD1 or TRBD2 (5 bases each). CDR3 size: 17 residues. V shed 1 base and J shed 0 bases, with 13 bases lying between them. The V gene's germline CDR1 is SEHNR and CDR2 FQNEAQ (reference sequence). The CDR3 bases are TGTGCCAGCAGCTTAGAGGGGACGGGGAGCTCCTACAATGAGCAGTTCTTC. This translates into CASSLEGTGSSYNEQFF. Full variable domain (rest looked up from reference TRBV7-9 and TRBJ2-1): DTGVSQNPRHKITKRGQNVTFRCDPISEHNRLYWYRQTLGQGPEFLTYFQNEAQLEKSRLLSDRFSAERPKGSFSTLEIQRTEQGDSAMYLCASSLEGTGSSYNEQFFGPGTRLTVL.

The gene calls are TRBV23-1 and TRBJ2-1; a possible D gene is TRBD2 (5 bases). TRBV23-1 qualifies as an ORF whose function is uncertain. V lost 11 bases and J lost 4, with 21 bases in between. The CDR3 is 15 residues long. CDR3 in DNA: TGCGCCCTAAAGTGGGGTATCGGGGATTACAATGAGCAGTTCTTC. As protein: CALKWGIGDYNEQFF.

The rearrangement links TRBV20-1 to TRBJ2-3; 10 bases are shared with TRBD1. The CDR3 is 19 residues long. V shed 6 bases, J shed 3 bases, and the junction held 21 bases outside the gene matches. The germline V gene has CDR1 DFQATT and CDR2 SNEGSKA (reference sequence). CDR3 in amino acids: CSASPYRPRQGAVTDTQYF. The CDR3, as DNA: TGCAGTGCGTCTCCCTATAGGCCCCGACAGGGGGCAGTTACAGATACGCAGTATTTT.

This clonotype appeared a few times. V gene TRBV5-1 combines with J gene TRBJ1-2, with D hard to call. Germline V gene lookup returns CDR1 SGHRS and CDR2 YFSETQ. V lost 2 bases, J lost 1 base, and 9 bases lay in between. The CDR3 length is 14 residues. This chain's CDR3 is CASSFAGLNYGYTF. The CDR3 bases are TGCGCCAGCAGCTTTGCCGGGCTTAACTATGGCTACACCTTC.

The chain employs TRBV20-1 and TRBJ2-5; D ambiguous. Germline loops: CDR1 DFQATT, CDR2 SNEGSKA (reference sequence). This CDR3 has 12 amino acids. The V end was cut by 2 bases, the J end by 0 bases, with 4 bases between. CDR3 coding DNA: TGCAGTGCTAGACGGAACCAAGAGACCCAGTACTTC. Residues: CSARRNQETQYF.

This clonotype has just a few counts. The CDR3, as DNA: TGCAGCGTTGGGGGACAGGGTTCAAGTCAAGAGACCCAGTACTTC. Protein: CSVGGQGSSQETQYF. This chain links TRBV29-1 with TRBJ2-5; 9 nucleotides agree with TRBD1. CDR3 length: 15 amino acids. Germline assignment: CDR1 SQVTM and CDR2 ANQGSEA. The V gene end was trimmed by 4 bases and the J gene end by 2 bases; junction bases not matched to a gene: 8.

This clonotype was detected a few times. The rearrangement uses TRBV12-3 or TRBV12-4 and TRBJ1-5; D may be TRBD1 (5 bases). The CDR3 is made up of 14 amino acids. V lost 1 base and J 3 bases, leaving 7 bases between the germline ends. In DNA, the CDR3 is TGTGCCAGCAGTTTAGGACAGTACAATCAGCCCCAGCATTTT. Translated, it gives CASSLGQYNQPQHF.

The rearrangement links TRBV9 to TRBJ2-7; 8 nucleotides align to TRBD1. The CDR3 has 15 residues. The ends lost 3 bases at V and 0 bases at J; junction bases unmatched: 5. The germline gives CDR1 SGDLS, CDR2 YYNGEE. The CDR3 DNA reads TGTGCCAGCAGCGAAGGGACAGGCGACTCCTACGAGCAGTACTTC. Translation gives CASSEGTGDSYEQYF.

This clonotype was counted between two and nine times. The J gene is TRBJ2-7, the V gene TRBV20-1; D possibly corresponds to TRBD1 (6 bases). This CDR3 spans 13 amino acids. V lost 5 bases, J lost 2 bases, and 13 bases lay in between. Germline V gene data show CDR1 as DFQATT and CDR2 as SNEGSKA (reference sequence). CDR3 sequence reads: CSAWTESAYEQYF. CDR3 DNA sequence: TGCAGTGCTTGGACAGAATCAGCCTACGAGCAGTACTTC.

This clonotype was picked up a small number of times. The V gene is TRBV2, the J gene TRBJ2-7; D gene unclear. Trimming took off 4 bases at V and 2 bases at J, with 9 bases between the two ends. The CDR3 runs 13 residues. The germline V gene encodes CDR1 SNHLY and CDR2 FYNNEI. The DNA of the CDR3 is TGTGCCAGCAGTGTGGCGAAAACCTACGAGCAGTACTTC. Protein: CASSVAKTYEQYF.

The CDR3 coding sequence is TGTGCCAGCTCACCCTCCGGGAGTCTCCACGAGCAGTACTTC. This sequence encodes CASSPSGSLHEQYF. The rearrangement links TRBV18 to TRBJ2-7; possibly TRBD2 for D (6 bases). Germline lookup yields CDR1 KGHSH and CDR2 LQKENI. This CDR3 contains 14 residues. V shed 3 bases and J shed 5 bases, with 14 bases lying between them.

The sample holds a few counts of this clonotype. The rearrangement links TRBV12-3 or TRBV12-4 to TRBJ2-3, with 9 bases lining up with TRBD2. CDR3 length equals 17 residues. J gave up 6 bases and V 5 bases, and 15 bases lay outside the gene matches. The CDR3 spells CASSPVFLAGVLDTQYF. The CDR3 nucleotides read TGTGCCAGCAGTCCAGTCTTCTTAGCGGGGGTATTGGATACGCAGTATTTT.